The 30 T cell receptor beta chains below all came from one sample that was sequenced in a study of T cell responses to AZD1222 COVID-19 vaccine. Libraries were prepared by immunoSEQ multiplex PCR; TCRdb keeps only in-frame clonotypes and omits some of them. This sample has about 96,000 clones, with roughly nine tenths found just once. The input for sequencing was peripheral blood, taken on day 0 of AZD1222 vaccination. The receptors were gathered from an adult in good health.

The chain carries TRBV24-1 and TRBJ1-3; D not certain. Germline V lookup: CDR1 KGHDR, CDR2 SFDVKD. The CDR3 loop spans 13 amino acids. The V end was cut by 12 bases, the J end by 7 bases, with 18 bases between. CDR3 bases: TGTGCCCCCTGGTGTTGGCGTGGGAACACCATATATTTT. Its protein product is CAPWCWRGNTIYF.

The chain employs TRBV6-5 and TRBJ1-1, with a weak D call TRBD1 (5 bases). This CDR3 is 14 amino acids long. The germline V gene encodes CDR1 MNHEY and CDR2 SVGAGI. Trimming stripped 8 bases from V and 3 bases from J, with 16 bases between. DNA of the CDR3: TGTGCCAGCGGGGCCACAGTGGGGGACACTGAAGCTTTCTTT. Its protein product is CASGATVGDTEAFF.

This clone was seen just once. The V gene is TRBV6-5, the J gene TRBJ2-1; D gene uncertain. Germline loops: CDR1 MNHEY, CDR2 SVGAGI. The V end was cut by 8 bases, the J end by 3 bases, with 8 bases between. The CDR3 consists of 12 residues. The CDR3 is CASGSGYNEQFF. CDR3 in DNA: TGTGCCAGCGGAAGTGGCTACAATGAGCAGTTCTTC.

This chain links TRBV10-3 with TRBJ1-2, with D uncertain. The CDR3 has 14 amino acids. Germline lookup yields CDR1 ENHRY and CDR2 SYGVKD. Trimming shortened V by 2 bases and J by 4 bases, and 11 bases separated the two germline ends. CDR3 sequence (DNA): TGTGCCATCAGTGAGCAGGCTCATGGCTATGGCTACACCTTC. It codes for CAISEQAHGYGYTF.

V gene TRBV7-3 combines with J gene TRBJ2-1; TRBD1 matches at 12 bases. This CDR3 has 17 amino acids. The trim removed 3 bases at V and 4 bases at J, leaving 7 bases unmatched. Germline V lookup: CDR1 SGHTA, CDR2 FQGTGA. In DNA, the CDR3 is TGTGCCAGCAGCTTGACCGGGACAGGGGGCTGGTACAATGAGCAGTTCTTC. Translating it yields CASSLTGTGGWYNEQFF.

V usage is TRBV9 and J usage is TRBJ2-1; 8 bases fit TRBD1. J was trimmed by 0 bases and V by 3 bases; bases with no gene match: 8. Per the germline V gene, CDR1 is SGDLS and CDR2 is YYNGEE. CDR3 length: 17 residues. CDR3 nucleotide sequence: TGTGCCAGCAGCGCCAGGGACAGGAGGAGCTCCTACAATGAGCAGTTCTTC. Translating it yields CASSARDRRSSYNEQFF.

The rearrangement uses TRBV2 and TRBJ1-1, with TRBD1 as a possible D gene (6 bases). The CDR3 has 11 amino acids. Germline CDR1 SNHLY, CDR2 FYNNEI. The V gene lost 3 bases and the J gene lost 11 bases, with 10 bases spanning the gap. The CDR3 loop reads CASSEGGMAFF. The CDR3 bases are TGTGCCAGCAGTGAGGGGGGCATGGCTTTCTTT. Variable domain in full (rest from reference TRBV2 and TRBJ1-1): EPEVTQTPSHQVTQMGQEVILRCVPISNHLYFYWYRQILGQKVEFLVSFYNNEISEKSEIFDDQFSVERPDGSNFTLKIRSTKLEDSAMYFCASSEGGMAFFGQGTRLTVV.

The chain uses TRBV28 and TRBJ1-4; 9 bases are shared with TRBD1. CDR3 size: 12 residues. Looked up from germline, CDR1 is MDHEN and CDR2 is SYDVKM. The junction had 2 bases not matched to a gene; V was cut back by 5 bases and J by 10 bases. This CDR3 reads CASSNRGPKLFF. The CDR3, as DNA: TGTGCCAGCAGTAACAGGGGGCCAAAACTGTTTTTT.

The chain combines TRBV13 with TRBJ1-2; maybe TRBD1 (6 bases). V gave up 5 bases and J gave up 6 bases, with 19 bases separating them. The CDR3 covers 15 residues. Germline assignment: CDR1 PRHDT and CDR2 FYEKMQ (reference sequence). CDR3 amino acids: CASSPDSQGRDGYTF. The CDR3 DNA sequence: TGTGCCAGCAGCCCAGATTCCCAGGGGAGAGATGGCTACACCTTC.

This chain connects TRBV19 to TRBJ1-2, with a possible D match to TRBD1 (5 bases). Germline V CDR1 and CDR2: LNHDA, SQIVND (reference sequence). V lost 4 bases, J lost 10 bases, and 19 bases lay in between. The CDR3 has 14 residues. Here the CDR3 reads CASSTRGRSGPYTF. The CDR3 DNA reads as TGTGCCAGTAGTACCCGGGGCAGGTCCGGACCCTACACCTTC.

This chain connects TRBV4-2 to TRBJ1-5; maybe TRBD1 (5 bases). This CDR3 region has 14 residues. Trimming took off 1 base at V and 1 base at J, with 5 bases between the two ends. Germline CDR1 reads LGHNA; CDR2 reads YNFKEQ. CDR3: CASSQGDSNQPQHF. In nucleotides, the CDR3 is TGTGCCAGCAGCCAAGGGGACAGCAATCAGCCCCAGCATTTT.

This clone was counted ten times or more. The chain carries TRBV4-3 and TRBJ1-3; D not resolved. The CDR3 runs 18 residues. With 1 base removed from V and 0 bases from J, the gap between germline ends came to 16 bases. Germline assignment: CDR1 LGHNA and CDR2 YSLEER. CDR3 loop: CASSQVFKGESSGNTIYF. The CDR3 nucleotides are TGCGCCAGCAGCCAAGTCTTCAAGGGAGAAAGCTCTGGAAACACCATATATTTT.

V gene TRBV11-1 combines with J gene TRBJ1-1; 9 bases are shared with TRBD1. Germline CDR1 is SGHAT and CDR2 is FQDESV (reference sequence). V was clipped by 1 base and J by 8 bases; unmatched bases: 2. The CDR3 is 13 amino acids. The chain's CDR3 is CASSLVTGGEAFF. CDR3 in DNA: TGTGCCAGCAGCTTAGTGACAGGGGGAGAAGCTTTCTTT.

This sequence joins TRBV6-1 and TRBJ1-6, with D tentatively TRBD1 (5 bases). Trimming took off 4 bases at V and 10 bases at J, with 20 bases between the two ends. The CDR3 totals 16 residues. The germline V gene has CDR1 MNHNS and CDR2 SASEGT. CDR3 loop: CASSVQAHPPGSPLHF. In DNA form, the CDR3 reads TGTGCCAGCAGTGTACAGGCGCACCCACCTGGATCACCCCTCCACTTT.

This chain links TRBV6-2 or TRBV6-3 with TRBJ2-3; D could derive from TRBD1 or TRBD2 (5 bases each). Between the trimmed V and J ends, which lost 6 bases and 4 bases, there was a span of 14 bases. The CDR3 is 14 residues long. The V gene's germline CDR1 is MNHEY and CDR2 SVGEGT. CDR3 coding DNA: TGTGCCAGCAGCTCCGGGACCACCTCAGATACGCAGTATTTT. Its protein is CASSSGTTSDTQYF.

The genes are TRBV4-2 and TRBJ1-4; no clear D. V was pared by 0 bases and J by 8 bases, with 16 bases between. Germline loops: CDR1 LGHNA, CDR2 YNFKEQ. CDR3 size: 16 residues. In DNA form, the CDR3 reads TGTGCCAGCAGCCAAGATAAAAGGTCGGTAGGCGAAAAACTGTTTTTT. This sequence encodes CASSQDKRSVGEKLFF.

CDR3 amino acids: CASSYPNGRPDTEAFF. DNA of the CDR3: TGTGCCAGCAGTTACCCCAACGGACGCCCAGACACTGAAGCTTTCTTT. The chain couples TRBV6-2 or TRBV6-3 to TRBJ1-1; no clear D gene. With 2 bases removed from V and 3 bases from J, the gap between germline ends came to 16 bases. Germline V gene sequence: CDR1 MNHEY, CDR2 SVGEGT. The CDR3 spans 16 residues.

This chain uses TRBV5-1 with TRBJ1-4, with TRBD1 matching 8 bases. The J segment lost 1 base and the V segment lost 2 bases, leaving 7 bases of the junction unmatched. The CDR3 covers 17 residues. Germline V gene lookup returns CDR1 SGHRS and CDR2 YFSETQ. The CDR3 spells CASSFSPGQGTNEKLFF. The CDR3 DNA reads TGCGCCAGCAGCTTTTCCCCAGGACAGGGAACTAATGAAAAACTGTTTTTT.

This chain links TRBV3-1 (or the pseudogene TRBV3-2) with TRBJ1-2; no reliable D call. The CDR3 totals 13 residues. V was cut by 0 bases and J by 4 bases, with 6 bases left in between. The germline V gene has CDR1 LGHDT and CDR2 YNNKEL (reference sequence). As DNA, the CDR3 is TGTGCCAGCAGCCAAGATCCAGGCTATGGCTACACCTTC. As protein: CASSQDPGYGYTF.

The genes are TRBV18 and TRBJ1-2, with 10 positions matching TRBD1. J gave up 5 bases and V 3 bases, and 6 bases lay outside the gene matches. Germline CDR1 and CDR2: KGHSH and LQKENI. CDR3 length equals 15 residues. The CDR3 region has the DNA TGTGCCAGCTCACCCGGGACAGGGGAAGTATATGGCTACACCTTC. Residues: CASSPGTGEVYGYTF. The whole variable domain, filled in from reference TRBV18 and TRBJ1-2, reads NAGVMQNPRHLVRRRGQEARLRCSPMKGHSHVYWYRQLPEEGLKFMVYLQKENIIDESGMPKERFSAEFPKEGPSILRIQQVVRGDSAAYFCASSPGTGEVYGYTFGSGTRLTVV.

The rearrangement links TRBV5-1 to TRBJ1-2; D is ambiguous. The V gene lost 2 bases and the J gene lost 7 bases, with 18 bases spanning the gap. The CDR3 sequence is 15 residues long. The V gene's germline CDR1 is SGHRS and CDR2 YFSETQ. DNA of the CDR3: TGCGCCAGCAGCTTCCCATGGGAGGCAAAGAGTGGCTACACCTTC. This encodes CASSFPWEAKSGYTF.

Points on this clone: Relative to the germline gene, one junction end is altered; a read error may explain this. This chain connects TRBV7-7 to TRBJ1-5; D gene unclear. The CDR3 totals 13 residues. Germline CDR1 SSHAT, CDR2 FNYEAQ (reference sequence). In nucleotides, the CDR3 is TGTGCTAGCAGCAGCCCCCCAAATCAGCCCCAGCATTTT. Protein: CASSSPPNQPQHF.

V is TRBV10-1 and J is TRBJ2-2; D remains ambiguous. The germline V gene encodes CDR1 WNHNN and CDR2 SYGVQD (reference sequence). CDR3 length: 14 residues. Trimming took off 1 base at V and 6 bases at J, with 9 bases between the two ends. The DNA of the CDR3 is TGCGCCAGCAGTGAGTTGACAATGGCCGGGGAGCTGTTTTTT. It is translated as CASSELTMAGELFF.

The genes are TRBV9 and TRBJ1-2, with 7 bases lining up with TRBD1. This CDR3 region has 16 residues. Trimming cost V 0 bases and J 4 bases; bases outside gene matches: 9. The germline V gene has CDR1 SGDLS and CDR2 YYNGEE. The CDR3 bases are TGTGCCAGCAGCGTAGCCTTACAGGGGTCGAGCTATGGCTACACCTTC. This codes for CASSVALQGSSYGYTF.

The gene calls are TRBV5-1 and TRBJ1-4; D not certain. V lost 0 bases and J lost 7, with 7 bases in between. The CDR3 extends over 13 amino acids. CDR1 is SGHRS, CDR2 YFSETQ, per germline. The CDR3: CASSLGRSEKLFF. CDR3 nucleotides: TGCGCCAGCAGCTTGGGCCGGAGTGAAAAACTGTTTTTT.

CDR3 in DNA: TGTGCCAGCAGCTCAAATCAGCAGGGGAACACTGAAGCTTTCTTT. This sequence encodes CASSSNQQGNTEAFF. The V gene is TRBV7-3, the J gene TRBJ1-1; a weak D match, TRBD1 (5 bases). Germline loops: CDR1 SGHTA, CDR2 FQGTGA. The CDR3 has 15 amino acids. The V gene lost 4 bases and the J gene lost 1 base, with 13 bases spanning the gap.

The V and J genes are TRBV24-1 and TRBJ2-2, with TRBD1 as a possible D gene (5 bases). CDR3 length equals 16 residues. Trimming removed 5 bases from V and 1 base from J, with 13 bases in between. Germline assignment: CDR1 KGHDR and CDR2 SFDVKD. DNA of the CDR3: TGTGCCACCAGTGGCAGGGTCCCTTTGAACACCGGGGAGCTGTTTTTT. This encodes CATSGRVPLNTGELFF.

This CDR3 reads CASSTRGMQPQHF. CDR3 coding DNA: TGTGCCAGCAGTACCCGGGGGATGCAGCCCCAGCATTTT. V and J are TRBV6-5 and TRBJ1-5, with a possible D match to TRBD1 (5 bases). V lost 5 bases to trimming and J lost 7 bases, with 12 bases between them. The length of the CDR3 is 13 residues. Germline CDR1 reads MNHEY; CDR2 reads SVGAGI.

The chain recombines TRBV6-2 or TRBV6-3 with TRBJ1-4; D unclear. This CDR3 comprises 15 residues. Germline CDR1 MNHEY, CDR2 SVGEGT. Trimming removed 6 bases at V and 1 base at J, with 12 bases between. In DNA, the CDR3 is TGTGCCAGCAGCCCTAATAGGGAAACTAATGAAAAACTGTTTTTT. Encoded protein: CASSPNRETNEKLFF.

This chain joins TRBV4-3 and TRBJ2-5, with 7 bases fitting TRBD2. The CDR3 is 15 amino acids. The germline CDR1 and CDR2 sequences are LGHNA and YSLEER. Unmatched junction bases numbered 9, after V lost 4 bases and J lost 4 bases. The CDR3 spells CASSPRDGGGETQYF. The CDR3 region has the DNA TGCGCCAGCAGCCCAAGAGATGGGGGGGGAGAGACCCAGTACTTC.